One TCR beta chain is described in this entry. The CDR3 has 15 residues. V trimming: 4 bases; J trimming: 3 bases; junction bases outside the gene matches: 7. The V gene's germline CDR1 is SGHRS and CDR2 YFSETQ. Everyone who took part was about 18 to 90 years old, and they came from 24 US areas. Cohort placement rested on clinical history that participants reported themselves. Per the original methods: Amplification of reference gene primers was used by the study to estimate nucleated cell counts. Sequencing was performed with immunoSEQ multiplex PCR; in TCRdb, only in-frame clones are kept and a portion is missing. V and J calls and clone size are given by that table; D and trimming were obtained from the DNA. Of a few hundred thousand clones in the sample, around nine tenths were seen once. These data are taken from a study of blood T cell repertoires in COVID-19. Study information: The United States, Italy and Spain provided the acute and convalescent COVID-19 samples.

The chain couples TRBV5-1 to TRBJ2-1; 7 bases are shared with TRBD1. Sequenced: PBMCs or T cells enriched from blood (not recorded which). The origin of this receptor is a woman aged 45-59 years who had recovered from COVID-19. The CDR3: CASSRSRDSYNEQFF. The CDR3 region has the DNA TGCGCCAGCAGCAGGTCCCGGGACAGCTACAATGAGCAGTTCTTC.